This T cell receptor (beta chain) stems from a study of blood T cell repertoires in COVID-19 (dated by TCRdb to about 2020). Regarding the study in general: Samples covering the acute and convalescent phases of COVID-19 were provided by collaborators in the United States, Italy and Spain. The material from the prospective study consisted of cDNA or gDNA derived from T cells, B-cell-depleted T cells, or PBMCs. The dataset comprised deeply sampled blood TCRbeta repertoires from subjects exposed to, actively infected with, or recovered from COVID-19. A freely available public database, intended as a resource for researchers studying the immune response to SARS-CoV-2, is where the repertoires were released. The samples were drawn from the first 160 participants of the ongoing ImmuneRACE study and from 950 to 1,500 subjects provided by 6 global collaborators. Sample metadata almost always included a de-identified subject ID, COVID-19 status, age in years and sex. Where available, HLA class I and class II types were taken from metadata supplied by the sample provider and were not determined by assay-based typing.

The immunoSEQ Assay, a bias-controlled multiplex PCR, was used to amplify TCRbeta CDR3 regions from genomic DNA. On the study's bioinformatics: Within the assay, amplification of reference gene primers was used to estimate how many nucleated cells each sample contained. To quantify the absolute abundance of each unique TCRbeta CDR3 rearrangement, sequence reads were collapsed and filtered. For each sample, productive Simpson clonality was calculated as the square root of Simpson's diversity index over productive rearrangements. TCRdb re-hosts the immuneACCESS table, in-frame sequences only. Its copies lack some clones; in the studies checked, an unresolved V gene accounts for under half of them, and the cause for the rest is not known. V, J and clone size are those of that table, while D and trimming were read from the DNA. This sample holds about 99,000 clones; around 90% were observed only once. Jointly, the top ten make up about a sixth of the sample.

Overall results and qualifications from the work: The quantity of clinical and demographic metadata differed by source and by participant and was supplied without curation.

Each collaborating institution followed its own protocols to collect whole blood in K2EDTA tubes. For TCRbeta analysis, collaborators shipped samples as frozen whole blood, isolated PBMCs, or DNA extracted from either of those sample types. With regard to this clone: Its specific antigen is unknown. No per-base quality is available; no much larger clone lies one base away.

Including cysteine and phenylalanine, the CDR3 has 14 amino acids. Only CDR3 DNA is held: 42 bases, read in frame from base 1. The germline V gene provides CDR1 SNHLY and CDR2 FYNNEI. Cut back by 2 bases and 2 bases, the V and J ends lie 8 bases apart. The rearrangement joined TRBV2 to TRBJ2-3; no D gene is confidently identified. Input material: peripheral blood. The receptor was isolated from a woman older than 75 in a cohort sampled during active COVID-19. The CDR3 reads CASSEFRITDTQYF. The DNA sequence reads TGTGCCAGCAGTGAATTCAGAATCACAGATACGCAGTATTTT.